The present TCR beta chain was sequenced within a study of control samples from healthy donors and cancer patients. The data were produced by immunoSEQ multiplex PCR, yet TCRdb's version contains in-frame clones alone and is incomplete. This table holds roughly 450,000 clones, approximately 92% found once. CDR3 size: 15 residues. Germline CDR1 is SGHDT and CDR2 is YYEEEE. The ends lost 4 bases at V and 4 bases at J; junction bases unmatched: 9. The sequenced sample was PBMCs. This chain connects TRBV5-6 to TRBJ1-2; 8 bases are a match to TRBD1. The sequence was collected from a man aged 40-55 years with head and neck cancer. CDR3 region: CASSTYRQGSYGYTF. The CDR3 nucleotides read TGTGCCAGCAGCACCTACCGACAGGGGTCCTATGGCTACACCTTC.